This TCR beta chain was captured by sequencing in a study of CD8+ T cells in alopecia areata. Trimming stripped 6 bases from V and 2 bases from J, with 22 bases between. Per germline, CDR1 SQVTM and CDR2 ANQGSEA. The CDR3 runs to 16 residues. In each case, RNA was isolated and then reverse transcribed into cDNA as the sequencing template. Measured with immunoSEQ multiplex PCR; TCRdb has only the in-frame clones, and not every one. The sample lists 90,000 to 150,000 clones, 35% to 40% occurring once. This clone has a handful of counts. The sample was CD4+ T cells sorted from blood. The V and J genes are TRBV29-1 and TRBJ1-2; TRBD1 might be the D (5 bases). The sequence derives from a human donor with alopecia areata. CDR3 sequence (DNA): TGCAGCGTCGCCCTTCTGGGGGGAACAGGAAACTATGGCTACACCTTC. Its translation is CSVALLGGTGNYGYTF.